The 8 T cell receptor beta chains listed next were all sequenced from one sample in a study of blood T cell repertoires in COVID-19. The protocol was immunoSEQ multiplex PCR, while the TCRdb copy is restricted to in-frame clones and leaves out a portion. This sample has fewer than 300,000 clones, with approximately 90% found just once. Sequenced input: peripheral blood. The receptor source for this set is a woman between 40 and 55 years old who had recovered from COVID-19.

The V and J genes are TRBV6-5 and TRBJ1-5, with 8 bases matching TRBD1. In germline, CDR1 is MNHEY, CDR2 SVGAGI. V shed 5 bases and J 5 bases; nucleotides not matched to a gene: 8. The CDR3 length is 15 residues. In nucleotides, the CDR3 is TGTGCCAGCAGTCCCGACAGGGGTGTGCATCAGCCCCAGCATTTT. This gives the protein CASSPDRGVHQPQHF.

The CDR3 reads CASSPHGGPYEQYF. The DNA for the CDR3 is TGCGCCAGCAGCCCCCACGGGGGTCCCTACGAGCAGTACTTC. The gene calls are TRBV5-1 and TRBJ2-7; tentative D call: TRBD2 (6 bases). The V gene's germline CDR1 is SGHRS and CDR2 YFSETQ. The CDR3 is 14 amino acids. The germline V and J ends were trimmed by 4 bases and 2 bases, with 13 bases remaining between them.

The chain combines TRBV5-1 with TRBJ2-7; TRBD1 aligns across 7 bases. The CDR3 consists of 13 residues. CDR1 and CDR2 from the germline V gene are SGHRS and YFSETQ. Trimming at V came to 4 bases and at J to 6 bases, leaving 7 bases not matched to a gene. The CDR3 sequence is CASSLGQVGEQYF. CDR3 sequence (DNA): TGCGCCAGCAGCCTCGGACAGGTCGGCGAGCAGTACTTC.

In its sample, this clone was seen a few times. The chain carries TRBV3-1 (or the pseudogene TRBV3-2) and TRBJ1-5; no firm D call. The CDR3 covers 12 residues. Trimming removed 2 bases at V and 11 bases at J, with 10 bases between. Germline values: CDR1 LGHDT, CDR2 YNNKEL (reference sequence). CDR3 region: CASSQPPGSQHF. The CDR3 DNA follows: TGTGCCAGCAGCCAACCACCGGGGTCCCAGCATTTT.

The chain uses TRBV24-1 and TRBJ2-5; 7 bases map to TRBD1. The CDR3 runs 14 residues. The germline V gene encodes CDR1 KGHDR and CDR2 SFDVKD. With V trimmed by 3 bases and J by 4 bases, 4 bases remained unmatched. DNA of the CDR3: TGTGCCACCAGTGATACAGGGGCGGGAGAGACCCAGTACTTC. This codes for CATSDTGAGETQYF.

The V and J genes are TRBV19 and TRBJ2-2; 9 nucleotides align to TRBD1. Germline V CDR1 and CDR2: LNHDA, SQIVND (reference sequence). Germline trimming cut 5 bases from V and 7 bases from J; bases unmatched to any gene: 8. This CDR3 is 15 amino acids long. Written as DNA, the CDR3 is TGTGCCAGTAGTGGGGGACAGGGCTCGGGCGGGGAGCTGTTTTTT. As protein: CASSGGQGSGGELFF.

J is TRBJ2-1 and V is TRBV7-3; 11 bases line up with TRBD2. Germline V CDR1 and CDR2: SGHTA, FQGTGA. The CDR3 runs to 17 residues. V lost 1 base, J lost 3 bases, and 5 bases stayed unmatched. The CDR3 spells CASSLNRLAGHYNEQFF. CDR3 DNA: TGTGCCAGCAGCTTAAACCGACTAGCGGGGCACTACAATGAGCAGTTCTTC.

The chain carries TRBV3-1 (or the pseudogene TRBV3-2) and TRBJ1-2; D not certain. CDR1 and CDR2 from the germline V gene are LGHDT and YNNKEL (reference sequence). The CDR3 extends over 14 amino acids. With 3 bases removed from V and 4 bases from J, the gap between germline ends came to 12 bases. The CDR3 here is CASSHTASGYGYTF. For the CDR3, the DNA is TGTGCCAGCAGCCACACGGCTAGCGGCTATGGCTACACCTTC.